What follows are 9 T cell receptor beta chains derived from one specimen sequenced in a study of T-cell memory formation after mild COVID-19 (dated by TCRdb to 2020 to 2022). Libraries were built with 5' RACE. TCRdb lists the instrument as Illumina NovaSeq 6000. The public sequencing data were trimmed at Q25 with fastp and processed into clonotypes with MiXCR by TCRdb, which kept only in-frame beta chains. Rows are unified per CDR3 protein, each entry keeping the most common DNA and genes. The sample table holds a few hundred thousand distinct CDR3 sequences, of which about a sixth were seen once. 20% to 25% of the sample belongs to the ten largest clones. Sequencing was done on a sample of PBMCs or a T cell subset sorted from them (not recorded which). The receptor set was obtained from a man aged 18-30 years who had mild COVID-19 (a few samples of this study predate the infection). The sample titles of this study are shuffled in the database, so cell type and time point are left out; the donor was told from shared clones.

This clonotype was seen repeatedly, ten times or more. The chain is built from TRBV18 and TRBJ1-2; D may be TRBD1 (5 bases). With 3 bases removed from V and 8 bases from J, the gap between germline ends came to 16 bases. Germline V gene sequence: CDR1 KGHSH, CDR2 LQKENI. The CDR3 has 14 residues. The DNA of the CDR3 is TGTGCCAGCTCACCCAACGGTGGGGCTGGCGGCTACACCTTC. Protein product: CASSPNGGAGGYTF.

The chain is built from TRBV6-1 and TRBJ1-3, with 8 bases lining up with TRBD1. V shed 5 bases and J 3 bases; nucleotides not matched to a gene: 15. Germline lookup yields CDR1 MNHNS and CDR2 SASEGT. This CDR3 spans 18 amino acids. This CDR3 is CASSPIRRQGRFGNTIYF. The DNA for the CDR3 is TGTGCCAGCAGTCCGATCAGAAGACAGGGGCGATTTGGAAACACCATATATTTT.

The V and J genes are TRBV7-9 and TRBJ2-7; a weak D match, TRBD2 (6 bases). The germline CDR1 and CDR2 sequences are SEHNR and FQNEAQ (reference sequence). Trimming pared 3 bases from V and 7 bases from J, leaving 7 bases between. This CDR3 has 11 residues. The CDR3 loop is CASSLGREQYF. CDR3 nucleotides: TGTGCCAGCAGCTTGGGGAGGGAGCAGTACTTC.

This clonotype was observed a few times. This rearrangement joins TRBV28 to TRBJ2-5; tentative D call: TRBD1 (6 bases). The V and J ends lost 5 bases and 6 bases respectively, with 13 bases between them. Germline-derived CDR1 and CDR2 are MDHEN and SYDVKM. The CDR3 is made up of 13 amino acids. The CDR3 DNA follows: TGTGCCAGCAGTCCGGGACACCCGCAGACCCAGTACTTC. Translated: CASSPGHPQTQYF.

The CDR3 nucleotides read TGTGCCAGCTCACAGGGAATAGCTCGGGACAAAAACATTCAGTACTTC. Amino acids: CASSQGIARDKNIQYF. The V and J genes are TRBV18 and TRBJ2-4; possibly TRBD2 for D (5 bases). The germline gives CDR1 KGHSH, CDR2 LQKENI. The CDR3 is made up of 16 amino acids. Between the trimmed V and J ends, which lost 4 bases and 3 bases, there was a span of 16 bases.

The sample holds a few counts of this clonotype. V usage is TRBV5-1 and J usage is TRBJ2-2; D not certain. The germline V gene encodes CDR1 SGHRS and CDR2 YFSETQ. Trimming stripped 0 bases from V and 1 base from J, with 7 bases between. The CDR3 loop spans 15 amino acids. This chain's CDR3 is CASSLEIGNTGELFF. CDR3 sequence (DNA): TGCGCCAGCAGCTTGGAAATAGGGAACACCGGGGAGCTGTTTTTT.

This clonotype occurred a few times. The chain has TRBV20-1 and TRBJ2-7; D possibly corresponds to TRBD1 (6 bases). CDR1 is DFQATT and CDR2 is SNEGSKA in the germline V gene (reference sequence). The V end lost 2 bases, the J end lost 5 bases, and 10 bases lay between the germline ends. The CDR3 has 12 residues. CDR3 nucleotide sequence: TGCAGTGCTAGATCAGGGGTGGACGAGCAGTACTTC. Its protein product is CSARSGVDEQYF.

This clonotype was counted only a few times. This chain uses TRBV7-3 with TRBJ2-2, with D unclear. With 3 bases removed from V and 4 bases from J, the gap between germline ends came to 12 bases. The CDR3 sequence is 15 residues long. The germline V gene has CDR1 SGHTA and CDR2 FQGTGA. The CDR3: CASSFSGDATGELFF. CDR3 DNA: TGTGCCAGCAGCTTCTCTGGAGACGCCACCGGGGAGCTGTTTTTT.

V usage is TRBV24-1 and J usage is TRBJ1-2; D ambiguous. V was clipped by 0 bases and J by 4 bases, with 8 bases between them. The CDR3 is 14 residues long. Germline V gene sequence: CDR1 KGHDR, CDR2 SFDVKD. The CDR3, as DNA: TGTGCCACCAGTGATTTGGATATGGGCTATGGCTACACCTTC. This encodes CATSDLDMGYGYTF.